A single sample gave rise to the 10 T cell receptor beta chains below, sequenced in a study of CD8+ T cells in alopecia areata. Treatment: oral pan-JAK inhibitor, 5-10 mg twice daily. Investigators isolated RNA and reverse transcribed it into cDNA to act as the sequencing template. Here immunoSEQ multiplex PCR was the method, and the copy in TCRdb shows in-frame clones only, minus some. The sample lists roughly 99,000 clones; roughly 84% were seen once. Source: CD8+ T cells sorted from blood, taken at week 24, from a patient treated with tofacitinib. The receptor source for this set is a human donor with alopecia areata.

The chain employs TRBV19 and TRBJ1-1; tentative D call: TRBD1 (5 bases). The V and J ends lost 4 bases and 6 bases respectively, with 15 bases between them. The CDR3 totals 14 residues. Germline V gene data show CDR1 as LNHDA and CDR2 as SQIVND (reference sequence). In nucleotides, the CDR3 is TGTGCCAGTAGTAGAGGTGATGGGACCGCTGAAGCTTTCTTT. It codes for CASSRGDGTAEAFF.

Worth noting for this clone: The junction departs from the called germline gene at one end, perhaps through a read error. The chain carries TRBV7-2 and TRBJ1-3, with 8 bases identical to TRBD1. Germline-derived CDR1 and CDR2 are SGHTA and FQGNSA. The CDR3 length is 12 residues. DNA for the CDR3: TGTGCCAGCAGCTTAACAGGGGGGACCAAATATTTT. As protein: CASSLTGGTKYF.

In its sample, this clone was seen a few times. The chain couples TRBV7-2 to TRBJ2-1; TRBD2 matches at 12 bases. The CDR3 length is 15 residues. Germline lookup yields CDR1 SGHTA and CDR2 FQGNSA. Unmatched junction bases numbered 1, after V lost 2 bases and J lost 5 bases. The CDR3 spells CASSLLAGGHNEQFF. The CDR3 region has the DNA TGTGCCAGCAGCTTACTAGCGGGGGGGCACAATGAGCAGTTCTTC.

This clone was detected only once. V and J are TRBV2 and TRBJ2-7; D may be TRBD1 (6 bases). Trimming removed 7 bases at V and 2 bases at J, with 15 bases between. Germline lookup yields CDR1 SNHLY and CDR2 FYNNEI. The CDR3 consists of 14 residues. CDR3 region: CASIPNPGAYEQYF. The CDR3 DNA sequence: TGTGCCAGCATTCCCAACCCAGGGGCCTACGAGCAGTACTTC.

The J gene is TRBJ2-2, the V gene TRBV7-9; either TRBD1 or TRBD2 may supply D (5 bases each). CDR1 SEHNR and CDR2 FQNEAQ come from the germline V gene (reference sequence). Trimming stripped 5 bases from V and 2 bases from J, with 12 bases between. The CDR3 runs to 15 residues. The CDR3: CASSIRDGNTGELFF. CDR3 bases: TGTGCCAGCAGCATCCGGGACGGTAACACCGGGGAGCTGTTTTTT. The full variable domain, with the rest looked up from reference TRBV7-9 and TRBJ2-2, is DTGVSQNPRHKITKRGQNVTFRCDPISEHNRLYWYRQTLGQGPEFLTYFQNEAQLEKSRLLSDRFSAERPKGSFSTLEIQRTEQGDSAMYLCASSIRDGNTGELFFGEGSRLTVL.

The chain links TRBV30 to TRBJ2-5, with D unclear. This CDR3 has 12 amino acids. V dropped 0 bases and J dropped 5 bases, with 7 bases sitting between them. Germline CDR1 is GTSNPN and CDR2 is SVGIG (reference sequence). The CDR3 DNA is TGTGCCTGGAGTGTACAGAGGGAGACCCAGTACTTC. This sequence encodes CAWSVQRETQYF.

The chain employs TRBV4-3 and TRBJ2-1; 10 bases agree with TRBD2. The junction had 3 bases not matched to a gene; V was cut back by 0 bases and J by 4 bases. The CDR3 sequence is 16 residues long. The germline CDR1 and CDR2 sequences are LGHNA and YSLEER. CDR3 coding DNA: TGCGCCAGCAGCCAAGATATAGCGGGGGGTTACAATGAGCAGTTCTTC. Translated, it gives CASSQDIAGGYNEQFF.

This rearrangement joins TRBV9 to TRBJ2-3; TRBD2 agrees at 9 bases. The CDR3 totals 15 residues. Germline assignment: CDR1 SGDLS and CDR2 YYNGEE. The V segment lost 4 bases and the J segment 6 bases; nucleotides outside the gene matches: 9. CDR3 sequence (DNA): TGTGCCAGCAGCTTCTTTAGCGGGGGCGGGGATACGCAGTATTTT. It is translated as CASSFFSGGGDTQYF.

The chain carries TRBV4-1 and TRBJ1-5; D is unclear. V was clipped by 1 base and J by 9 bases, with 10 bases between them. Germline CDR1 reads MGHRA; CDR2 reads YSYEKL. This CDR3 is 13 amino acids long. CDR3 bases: TGCGCCAGCAGCCAAGGATCCAGTGGGCCCCAGCATTTT. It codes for CASSQGSSGPQHF.

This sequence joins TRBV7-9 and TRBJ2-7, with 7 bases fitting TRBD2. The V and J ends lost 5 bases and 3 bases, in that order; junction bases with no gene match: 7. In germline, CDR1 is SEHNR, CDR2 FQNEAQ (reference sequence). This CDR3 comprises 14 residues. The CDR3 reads CASSPRDYFYEQYF. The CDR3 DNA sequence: TGTGCCAGCAGCCCCCGGGACTACTTCTACGAGCAGTACTTC.